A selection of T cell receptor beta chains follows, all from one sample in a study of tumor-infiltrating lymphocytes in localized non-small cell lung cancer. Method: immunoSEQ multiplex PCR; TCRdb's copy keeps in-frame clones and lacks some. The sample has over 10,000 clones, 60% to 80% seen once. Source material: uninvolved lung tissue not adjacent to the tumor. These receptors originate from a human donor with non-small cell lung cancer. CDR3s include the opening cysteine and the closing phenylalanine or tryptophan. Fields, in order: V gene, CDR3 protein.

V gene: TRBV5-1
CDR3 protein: CASSLGLLASGNTIYF

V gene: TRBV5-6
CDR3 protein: CASSSVRRSEQYF

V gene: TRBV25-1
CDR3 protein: CASSEWGLADEQFF

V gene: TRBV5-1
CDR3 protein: CASSPRGYSYEQYF

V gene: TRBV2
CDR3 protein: CASRGGAPGPYYTF

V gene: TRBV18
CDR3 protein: CASSPEASVLYEQYF

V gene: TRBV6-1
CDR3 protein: CASSAGTGSPYGYTF

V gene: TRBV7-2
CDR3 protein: CASSLTGLAVQETQYF

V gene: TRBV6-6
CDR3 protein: CASGGGQAYEQYF

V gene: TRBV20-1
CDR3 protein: CSARIGYEQYF

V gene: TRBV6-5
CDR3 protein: CASTNQEGAGYGYTF

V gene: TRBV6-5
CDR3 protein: CASRGTGTYEQYF

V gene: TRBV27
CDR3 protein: CASSPSIAGGRGQYF

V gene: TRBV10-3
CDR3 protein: CAIRQWENTEAFF

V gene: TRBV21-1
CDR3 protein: CASIHQGGRSYEQYF

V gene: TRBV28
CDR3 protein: CASIGGTGANVLTF

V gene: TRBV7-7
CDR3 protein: CASSLGGSSRDRGTLGTEAFF

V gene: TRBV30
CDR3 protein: CAYSGSTNEKLFF

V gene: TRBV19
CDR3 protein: CASSTLASLVTGELFF

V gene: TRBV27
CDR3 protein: CASSPPGDNSPLHF

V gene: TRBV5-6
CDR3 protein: CASSKGQIGKETQYF

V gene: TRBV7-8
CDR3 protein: CASTGFKGSGGSGISYNEQFF

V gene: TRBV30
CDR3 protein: CAWSGGRGRSYEQYF

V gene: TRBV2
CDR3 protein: CASSLIWGTGELFF

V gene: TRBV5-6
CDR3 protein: CASSSMGQPYEQYF

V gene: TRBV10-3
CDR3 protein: CAIGKPTGAGVYEQYF

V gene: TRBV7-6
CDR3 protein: CASSPNRGFSYGYTF

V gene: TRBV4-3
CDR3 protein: CASSPQEGDNSPLHF

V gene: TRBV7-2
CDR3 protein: CASSLIRGYNEQFF